Sequencing of this TCR beta chain was carried out in a study of T cells in Graves' hyperthyroidism and ophthalmopathy. Overall study: The authors collected peripheral blood at initial diagnosis, before any treatment.

The source material, RNA transcripts, was used to amplify TCR beta CDR3 regions. HTBI primers drove first-round RT-PCR of the TCR CDR3. TCRdb independently ran MiXCR on the multiplex PCR reads; one entry per CDR3 protein. The sample records nearly 600,000 distinct CDR3 sequences, approximately 13% being singletons. Ten or more counts support this clonotype. Trimming removed 3 bases at V and 0 bases at J, with 9 bases between. The CDR3 is made up of 15 amino acids. Germline CDR1 reads MNHEY; CDR2 reads SVGAGI. The TCR sequence derives from a woman in her twenties or thirties with Graves' hyperthyroidism that later progressed to Graves' ophthalmopathy. Specimen: blood. The gene calls are TRBV6-5 and TRBJ1-5, with D maybe TRBD1 (6 bases). The CDR3 loop reads CASSYTGFSNQPQHF. The CDR3 DNA reads as TGTGCCAGCAGTTATACAGGGTTTAGCAATCAGCCCCAGCATTTT.